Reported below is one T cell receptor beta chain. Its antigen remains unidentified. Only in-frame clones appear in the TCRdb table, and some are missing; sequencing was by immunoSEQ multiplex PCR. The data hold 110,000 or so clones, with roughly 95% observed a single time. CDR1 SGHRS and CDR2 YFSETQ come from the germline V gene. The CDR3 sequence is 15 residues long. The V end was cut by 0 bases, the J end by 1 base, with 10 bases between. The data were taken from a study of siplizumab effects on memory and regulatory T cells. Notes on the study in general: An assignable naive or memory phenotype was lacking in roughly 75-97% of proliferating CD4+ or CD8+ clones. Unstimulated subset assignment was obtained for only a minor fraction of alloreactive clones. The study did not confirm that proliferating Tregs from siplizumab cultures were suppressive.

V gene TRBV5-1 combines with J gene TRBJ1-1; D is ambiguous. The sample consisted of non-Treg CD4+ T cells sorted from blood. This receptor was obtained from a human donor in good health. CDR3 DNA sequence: TGCGCCAGCAGCTTGGAGGGATTTCGGAACACTGAAGCTTTCTTT. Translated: CASSLEGFRNTEAFF.